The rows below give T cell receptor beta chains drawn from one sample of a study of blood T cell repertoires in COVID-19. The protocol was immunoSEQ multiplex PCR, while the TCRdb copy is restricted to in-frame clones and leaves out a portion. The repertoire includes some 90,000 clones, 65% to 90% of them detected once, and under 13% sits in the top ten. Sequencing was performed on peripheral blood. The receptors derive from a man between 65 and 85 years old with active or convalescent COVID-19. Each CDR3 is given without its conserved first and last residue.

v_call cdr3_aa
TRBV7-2 ASSLAPGTINTGELF
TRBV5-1 ASGQSSTDTQY
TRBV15 ATSRAPQGGNTEAF
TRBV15 ATSPDFRHNEQF
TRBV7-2 ASSLTGTGHYEQY
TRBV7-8 ASSSGLAVGEQF
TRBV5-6 ASRRDSLYT
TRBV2 ASSYGTSGTNTGELF
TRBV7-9 ASSLGQTTNYGYT
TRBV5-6 ASSFPRGSNTIY
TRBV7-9 ASSSGTANTEAF
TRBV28 ASSFGGGTGRSYNSPLH
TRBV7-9 ASSSGGEETQY
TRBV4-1 ASTSGTPTDTQY